What follows are 23 T cell receptor beta chains derived from one specimen sequenced in a study of blood T cell repertoires in COVID-19. Data came from immunoSEQ multiplex PCR; TCRdb stores just in-frame clones and leaves some out. The sample lists about 300,000 clones, around nine tenths occurring once. The sample comprised PBMCs or T cells enriched from blood (not recorded which). The receptors originated from a woman in her 30s who had recovered from COVID-19.

V gene TRBV20-1 combines with J gene TRBJ1-2; D unclear. Germline V lookup: CDR1 DFQATT, CDR2 SNEGSKA (reference sequence). V lost 3 bases, J lost 6 bases, and 17 bases lay in between. CDR3 length: 14 amino acids. The CDR3 is CSASGQRWAHGYTF. The CDR3 DNA reads as TGCAGTGCTAGTGGGCAACGCTGGGCCCATGGCTACACCTTC.

This clone was observed a single time. This chain links TRBV5-4 with TRBJ2-1; tentative D call: TRBD1 (6 bases). The germline CDR1 and CDR2 sequences are SGHNT and YYREEE (reference sequence). Trimming stripped 0 bases from V and 2 bases from J, with 12 bases between. The CDR3 totals 16 residues. CDR3 DNA: TGTGCCAGCAGCTTGGAAGGGACAAGGCCCTACAATGAGCAGTTCTTC. Its translation: CASSLEGTRPYNEQFF.

The chain couples TRBV27 to TRBJ2-3, with unresolved D. The V gene lost 5 bases and the J gene lost 0 bases, with 15 bases spanning the gap. The CDR3 runs 16 residues. The germline V gene has CDR1 MNHEY and CDR2 SMNVEV (reference sequence). The CDR3 loop is CASSPRTALSTDTQYF. As DNA, the CDR3 is TGTGCCAGCAGTCCCCGTACAGCTTTAAGCACAGATACGCAGTATTTT.

The V call is TRBV7-9, the J call TRBJ2-1; possibly TRBD1 for D (6 bases). Germline V gene data show CDR1 as SEHNR and CDR2 as FQNEAQ (reference sequence). CDR3 length: 13 amino acids. Trimming shortened V by 3 bases and J by 6 bases, and 9 bases separated the two germline ends. CDR3 loop: CASSFPGVNEQFF. CDR3 nucleotide sequence: TGTGCCAGCAGCTTCCCAGGGGTCAATGAGCAGTTCTTC.

The chain is built from TRBV30 and TRBJ2-2, with D possibly being TRBD1 (5 bases). V was shortened by 0 bases and J by 4 bases, with 15 bases between the two germline ends. This CDR3 spans 16 amino acids. Germline V lookup: CDR1 GTSNPN, CDR2 SVGIG (reference sequence). The CDR3, as DNA: TGTGCCTGGAGTGTCTTAAGGGGCGAAGTCACCGGGGAGCTGTTTTTT. It specifies CAWSVLRGEVTGELFF. The full variable domain, completed using reference TRBV30 and TRBJ2-2, is SQTIHQWPATLVQPVGSPLSLECTVEGTSNPNLYWYRQAAGRGLQLLFYSVGIGQISSEVPQNLSASRPQDRQFILSSKKLLLSDSGFYLCAWSVLRGEVTGELFFGEGSRLTVL.

The J gene is TRBJ2-7, the V gene TRBV28; 12 positions match TRBD2. With V trimmed by 2 bases and J by 5 bases, 4 bases remained unmatched. CDR1 is MDHEN and CDR2 is SYDVKM in the germline V gene. The CDR3 spans 15 residues. The CDR3 is CASSLPTSGRNEQYF. The CDR3 DNA reads as TGTGCCAGCAGTTTACCCACTAGCGGGAGGAACGAGCAGTACTTC.

This clone has a single count. This chain uses TRBV18 with TRBJ1-5; no clear D gene. This CDR3 comprises 16 residues. Germline assignment: CDR1 KGHSH and CDR2 LQKENI. Deletions cut 0 bases from V and 2 bases from J, with 11 bases between. The CDR3 region has the DNA TGTGCCAGCTCACCACCGTCCAATACAGGCAATCAGCCCCAGCATTTT. It is translated as CASSPPSNTGNQPQHF.

The V gene is TRBV5-1, the J gene TRBJ2-3, with 9 bases aligning to TRBD2. CDR1 SGHRS and CDR2 YFSETQ come from the germline V gene. With 2 bases clipped from V and 5 bases from J, the junction kept 15 bases outside the gene matches. This CDR3 is built from 18 residues. In DNA form, the CDR3 reads TGCGCCAGCAGCTTAGGTAGCGGGAGATCGTGGCAAGGAGATACGCAGTATTTT. Translated, it gives CASSLGSGRSWQGDTQYF.

The rearrangement links TRBV28 to TRBJ2-7; 9 bases agree with TRBD2. The germline V gene encodes CDR1 MDHEN and CDR2 SYDVKM. Unmatched junction bases numbered 16, after V lost 3 bases and J lost 7 bases. This CDR3 region has 17 residues. The CDR3 nucleotides read TGTGCCAGCAGTTTGGGCCTCGGCGGGGGGGGACCGTTTGAGCAGTACTTC. This encodes CASSLGLGGGGPFEQYF.

The V and J genes are TRBV6-5 and TRBJ2-7; D is possibly TRBD1 (5 bases). Germline V gene data show CDR1 as MNHEY and CDR2 as SVGAGI. The CDR3 is made up of 11 amino acids. The V and J ends lost 6 bases and 7 bases respectively, with 10 bases between them. The CDR3 reads CASRLQGEQYF. CDR3 sequence (DNA): TGTGCCAGCAGGCTGCAGGGAGAGCAGTACTTC.

This chain uses TRBV27 with TRBJ1-6; D may be TRBD1 (6 bases). This CDR3 is built from 15 residues. With 5 bases removed from V and 5 bases from J, the gap between germline ends came to 13 bases. Germline V CDR1 and CDR2: MNHEY, SMNVEV (reference sequence). The CDR3 protein is CASSGQILNNSPLHF. CDR3 nucleotide sequence: TGTGCCAGCAGTGGACAGATCCTCAATAATTCACCCCTCCACTTT.

The J gene is TRBJ2-7, the V gene TRBV7-3; 8 bases are a match to TRBD1. This CDR3 comprises 15 residues. Trimming took 5 bases from V and 4 from J; bases not matched to a gene: 10. Germline V CDR1 and CDR2: SGHTA, FQGTGA. CDR3 nucleotide sequence: TGTGCCAGCAGCGAAGGGGGACAGGTTAATTACGAGCAGTACTTC. Translated: CASSEGGQVNYEQYF.

The rearrangement links TRBV5-1 to TRBJ2-4; 7 bases map to TRBD2. The CDR3 is 14 residues long. V lost 2 bases, J lost 4 bases, and 3 bases stayed unmatched. The germline V gene has CDR1 SGHRS and CDR2 YFSETQ. DNA of the CDR3: TGCGCCAGCAGCTTAAGCGGGACTAAAAACATTCAGTACTTC. This sequence encodes CASSLSGTKNIQYF.

The chain carries TRBV6-1 and TRBJ2-7; 8 nucleotides align to TRBD1. The CDR3 sequence is 16 residues long. V was clipped by 0 bases and J by 4 bases; unmatched bases: 8. From germline, CDR1 is MNHNS and CDR2 SASEGT. CDR3 sequence (DNA): TGTGCCAGCAGTGAAGCGTGGGCAGGGGGCTTGTACGAGCAGTACTTC. Amino acid sequence: CASSEAWAGGLYEQYF.

The rearrangement links TRBV6-5 to TRBJ2-7, with TRBD2 matching 10 bases. CDR3 length equals 15 residues. Germline V CDR1 and CDR2: MNHEY, SVGAGI. J was trimmed by 4 bases and V by 7 bases; bases with no gene match: 10. The chain's CDR3 is CASKGGASGSYEQYF. The DNA for the CDR3 is TGTGCCAGCAAAGGTGGTGCTAGCGGGAGTTACGAGCAGTACTTC.

The chain couples TRBV24-1 to TRBJ2-2, with D perhaps matching TRBD2 (5 bases). CDR1 and CDR2 from the germline V gene are KGHDR and SFDVKD. CDR3 length equals 14 residues. Between the trimmed V and J ends, which lost 12 bases and 1 base, there was a span of 14 bases. The CDR3 region is CAVGGTGNTGELFF. CDR3 DNA: TGTGCCGTCGGAGGAACGGGGAACACCGGGGAGCTGTTTTTT.

The chain joins TRBV5-1 to TRBJ2-7; a possible D gene is TRBD1 (5 bases). Germline V gene data show CDR1 as SGHRS and CDR2 as YFSETQ. This CDR3 has 15 residues. Trimming took 5 bases from V and 0 from J, leaving 15 bases between them. The CDR3 loop reads CASRTTELYSYEQYF. The CDR3 DNA follows: TGCGCCAGCAGAACGACAGAGCTTTACTCCTACGAGCAGTACTTC.

The chain has TRBV27 and TRBJ2-5, with a possible D match to TRBD2 (5 bases). Germline values: CDR1 MNHEY, CDR2 SMNVEV (reference sequence). The germline V and J ends were trimmed by 3 bases and 2 bases, with 10 bases remaining between them. The CDR3 has 14 residues. CDR3 nucleotides: TGTGCCAGCAGTTTTACAACTAGGCAAGAGACCCAGTACTTC. Translation gives CASSFTTRQETQYF.

V is TRBV7-2 and J is TRBJ1-5; 7 bases line up with TRBD1. V gave up 5 bases and J gave up 3 bases; unmatched junction bases: 16. The CDR3 contains 18 residues. Looked up from germline, CDR1 is SGHTA and CDR2 is FQGNSA. CDR3 nucleotide sequence: TGTGCCAGCAGCCCAAGAGGTCGTGCAGGGGGGACCAATCAGCCCCAGCATTTT. Protein sequence: CASSPRGRAGGTNQPQHF. Supplemented by reference TRBV7-2 and TRBJ1-5, the full variable domain reads GAGVSQSPSNKVTEKGKDVELRCDPISGHTALYWYRQSLGQGLEFLIYFQGNSAPDKSGLPSDRFSAERTGGSVSTLTIQRTQQEDSAVYLCASSPRGRAGGTNQPQHFGDGTRLSIL.

The chain employs TRBV9 and TRBJ2-4; D possibly corresponds to TRBD2 (6 bases). V was pared by 0 bases and J by 0 bases, with 10 bases between. CDR3 size: 16 residues. The germline gives CDR1 SGDLS, CDR2 YYNGEE. The CDR3 loop is CASSVGGEVAKNIQYF. CDR3 coding DNA: TGTGCCAGCAGCGTAGGGGGGGAAGTAGCCAAAAACATTCAGTACTTC.

The chain couples TRBV27 to TRBJ1-1; no clear D. Trimming removed 8 bases at V and 1 base at J, with 11 bases between. There are 13 residues in the CDR3. Germline lookup yields CDR1 MNHEY and CDR2 SMNVEV (reference sequence). CDR3 region: CASRNQENTEAFF. In DNA form, the CDR3 reads TGTGCCAGCCGAAACCAGGAGAACACTGAAGCTTTCTTT.

The rearrangement joins TRBV27 to TRBJ2-1, with D perhaps matching TRBD2 (6 bases). Trimming took 4 bases from V and 0 from J, leaving 10 bases between them. The CDR3 runs 15 residues. Germline CDR1 reads MNHEY; CDR2 reads SMNVEV (reference sequence). CDR3 loop: CASSSGGDSYNEQFF. Written as DNA, the CDR3 is TGTGCCAGCAGTTCCGGCGGGGACTCCTACAATGAGCAGTTCTTC.

This chain uses TRBV29-1 with TRBJ1-4; TRBD1 matches 7 bases. Germline loops: CDR1 SQVTM, CDR2 ANQGSEA. The CDR3 has 13 amino acids. J was trimmed by 5 bases and V by 7 bases; bases with no gene match: 7. This CDR3 reads CSARTGGNEKLFF. In nucleotides, the CDR3 is TGCAGCGCAAGGACAGGCGGAAATGAAAAACTGTTTTTT.